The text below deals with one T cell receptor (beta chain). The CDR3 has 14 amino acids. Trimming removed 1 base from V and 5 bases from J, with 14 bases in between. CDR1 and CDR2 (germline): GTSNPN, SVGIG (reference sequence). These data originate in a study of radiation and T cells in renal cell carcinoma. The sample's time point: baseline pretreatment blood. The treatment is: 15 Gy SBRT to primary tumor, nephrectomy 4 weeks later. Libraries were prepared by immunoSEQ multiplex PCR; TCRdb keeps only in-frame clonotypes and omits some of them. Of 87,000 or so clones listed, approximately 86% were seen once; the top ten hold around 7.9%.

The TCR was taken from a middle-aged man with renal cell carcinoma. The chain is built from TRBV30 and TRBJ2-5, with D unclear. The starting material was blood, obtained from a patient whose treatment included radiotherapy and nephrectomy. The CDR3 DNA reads TGTGCCTGGAGTGGCGGCAGGTTTTTGGAGACCCAGTACTTC. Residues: CAWSGGRFLETQYF.